The 17 T cell receptor beta chains in this list originate from one sample, sequenced in a study of blood T cell repertoires in COVID-19. The table came from immunoSEQ multiplex PCR; TCRdb's copy has only in-frame clones and leaves some out. Among 250,000 or so clones listed, 84% were seen once. Sequencing was performed on peripheral blood. These receptors were obtained from a woman between 40 and 55 years old who had recovered from COVID-19.

V is TRBV28 and J is TRBJ1-3; D gene uncertain. V was trimmed by 8 bases and J by 2 bases, leaving 13 bases between them. Germline-derived CDR1 and CDR2 are MDHEN and SYDVKM. The CDR3 has 14 amino acids. The CDR3 coding sequence is TGTGCCAGCCTCATGGGAGGGACTGGAAACACCATATATTTT. Protein sequence: CASLMGGTGNTIYF.

The chain links TRBV28 to TRBJ1-1; D gene unclear. V lost 7 bases, J lost 2 bases, and 14 bases lay in between. Germline loops: CDR1 MDHEN, CDR2 SYDVKM. This CDR3 comprises 14 residues. CDR3 sequence: CASTHAGGNTEAFF. The CDR3 DNA is TGTGCCAGCACCCATGCCGGTGGTAACACTGAAGCTTTCTTT.

In its sample, this clone was seen a few times. The CDR3 region is CASSQERVGFSPLHF. The CDR3 DNA reads as TGTGCCAGCAGCCAAGAGAGGGTGGGTTTTTCGCCCCTCCACTTT. This chain uses TRBV3-1 (or the pseudogene TRBV3-2) with TRBJ1-6; D is undetermined. The CDR3 totals 15 residues. Germline loops: CDR1 LGHDT, CDR2 YNNKEL (reference sequence). V lost 0 bases to trimming and J lost 13 bases, with 16 bases between them.

The V and J genes are TRBV14 and TRBJ2-7; 7 bases agree with TRBD2. Germline V gives CDR1 SGHDN, CDR2 FVKESK. V lost 1 base to trimming and J lost 3 bases; unmatched junction nucleotides: 9. The CDR3 has 16 amino acids. CDR3 nucleotides: TGTGCCAGCAGCCAAGTGGGGGGGGTTGGTCGCTACGAGCAGTACTTC. It specifies CASSQVGGVGRYEQYF.

The chain carries TRBV5-1 and TRBJ1-6; D is undetermined. Germline V gene lookup returns CDR1 SGHRS and CDR2 YFSETQ. The CDR3 contains 15 residues. The V gene lost 4 bases and the J gene lost 5 bases, with 13 bases spanning the gap. In DNA, the CDR3 is TGCGCCAGCAGCCCAGGAACCGTAAATAATTCACCCCTCCACTTT. The encoded protein is CASSPGTVNNSPLHF.

The chain has TRBV2 and TRBJ2-2; 8 nucleotides align to TRBD1. Germline V lookup: CDR1 SNHLY, CDR2 FYNNEI. Unmatched junction bases numbered 14, after V lost 8 bases and J lost 6 bases. This CDR3 comprises 16 residues. CDR3 amino acids: CASRGQGMVFAGELFF. For the CDR3, the DNA is TGTGCCAGCCGAGGACAGGGTATGGTCTTTGCCGGGGAGCTGTTTTTT.

The rearrangement links TRBV5-1 to TRBJ2-2, with D perhaps TRBD1 (6 bases). Looked up from germline, CDR1 is SGHRS and CDR2 is YFSETQ. This CDR3 contains 13 residues. V lost 8 bases, J lost 3 bases, and 11 bases lay in between. The CDR3 nucleotides read TGCGCCAGTAACGGACAGTACACCGGGGAGCTGTTTTTT. This codes for CASNGQYTGELFF.

J is TRBJ1-1 and V is TRBV11-2, with D possibly matching TRBD1 (5 bases). V lost 5 bases and J 3 bases, leaving 13 bases between the germline ends. The germline gives CDR1 SGHAT, CDR2 FQNNGV. CDR3 length equals 14 residues. As DNA, the CDR3 is TGTGCCAGCAGCCGAGTCAGCAGGGACACTGAAGCTTTCTTT. Translating gives CASSRVSRDTEAFF.

The rearrangement joins TRBV11-3 to TRBJ2-7; 8 bases line up with TRBD2. V was clipped by 5 bases and J by 0 bases; unmatched bases: 9. Germline CDR1 and CDR2: SGHNT and YENEEA. CDR3 length: 16 residues. DNA for the CDR3: TGTGCCAGCAGCCGGGGGGGAGCGGGGCGCTCCTACGAGCAGTACTTC. Its translation is CASSRGGAGRSYEQYF.

J is TRBJ2-7 and V is TRBV27; no reliable D call. The V gene's germline CDR1 is MNHEY and CDR2 SMNVEV (reference sequence). V shed 8 bases and J shed 4 bases, with 15 bases lying between them. The CDR3 has 13 amino acids. DNA of the CDR3: TGTGCCAGCGGATCTATTCCAGGTTACGAGCAGTACTTC. It yields the protein CASGSIPGYEQYF.

The gene calls are TRBV3-1 (or the pseudogene TRBV3-2) and TRBJ1-2, with D perhaps matching TRBD1 (6 bases). The CDR3 has 16 amino acids. V lost 2 bases to trimming and J lost 1 base, with 14 bases between them. Germline V gene lookup returns CDR1 LGHDT and CDR2 YNNKEL (reference sequence). CDR3 sequence reads: CASSQNGRGFNYGYTF. The CDR3 DNA reads as TGTGCCAGCAGCCAAAATGGGAGGGGGTTTAACTATGGCTACACCTTC.

The rearrangement joins TRBV10-3 to TRBJ1-5; 7 bases line up with TRBD1. CDR3 length: 16 residues. The V gene's germline CDR1 is ENHRY and CDR2 SYGVKD. The V gene end was trimmed by 0 bases and the J gene end by 4 bases; junction bases not matched to a gene: 6. The CDR3 loop reads CAISESTSGGNQPQHF. Here the CDR3 DNA reads TGTGCCATCAGTGAGTCGACGTCAGGGGGAAATCAGCCCCAGCATTTT.

The chain carries TRBV11-3 and TRBJ2-2, with TRBD1 identical over 9 bases. The CDR3 loop spans 16 amino acids. Germline trimming cut 2 bases from V and 2 bases from J; bases unmatched to any gene: 3. The germline V gene has CDR1 SGHNT and CDR2 YENEEA. Written as DNA, the CDR3 is TGTGCCAGCAGCTTATGGGGACAGGGAAACACCGGGGAGCTGTTTTTT. It codes for CASSLWGQGNTGELFF.

The chain has TRBV28 and TRBJ2-3; TRBD2 is a possible D gene (5 bases). CDR3 length equals 13 residues. The V gene lost 4 bases and the J gene lost 3 bases, with 8 bases spanning the gap. CDR1 and CDR2 from the germline V gene are MDHEN and SYDVKM. The CDR3 is CASSSGMTDTQYF. The CDR3 region has the DNA TGTGCCAGCAGTTCCGGGATGACAGATACGCAGTATTTT.

This clone was observed once. V and J are TRBV6-4 and TRBJ2-7, with D tentatively TRBD2 (6 bases). V lost 5 bases to trimming and J lost 6 bases, with 17 bases between them. CDR3 length equals 14 residues. In germline, CDR1 is MRHNA, CDR2 SNTAGT. The CDR3 here is CASSPYTGRGEQYF. In DNA, the CDR3 is TGTGCCAGCAGTCCCTACACCGGGAGAGGCGAGCAGTACTTC.

CDR3 nucleotide sequence: TGTGCCAGCTCACCAAGCGGGCCTCCCCACTCTGGAAACACCATATATTTT. Its translation: CASSPSGPPHSGNTIYF. V and J are TRBV18 and TRBJ1-3; D is uncertain. This CDR3 is 17 amino acids long. Germline CDR1 is KGHSH and CDR2 is LQKENI. The V end was cut by 2 bases, the J end by 0 bases, with 14 bases between.

This clone has just one count. The chain uses TRBV7-9 and TRBJ1-1; 8 positions agree with TRBD1. CDR1 and CDR2 (germline): SEHNR, FQNEAQ (reference sequence). CDR3 length equals 17 residues. The J segment lost 0 bases and the V segment lost 5 bases, leaving 11 bases of the junction unmatched. The CDR3 sequence is CASSKTGATDMNTEAFF. Here the CDR3 DNA reads TGTGCCAGCAGCAAGACAGGGGCAACCGATATGAACACTGAAGCTTTCTTT.